Sequencing of this T cell receptor (beta chain) was carried out in a study of blood T cell repertoires in COVID-19. Study background: COVID-19 samples collected from the United States, Italy and Spain covered acute and convalescent phases.

The participants were between about 18 and 95 years old and came from roughly 24 US areas. Produced via immunoSEQ multiplex PCR; TCRdb's table is partial and in-frame only. The table has some 320,000 clones, 85% seen once. Looked up from germline, CDR1 is SGHTA and CDR2 is FQGNSA. V was shortened by 4 bases and J by 1 base, with 13 bases between the two germline ends. This CDR3 is 15 amino acids long. This clone was detected only once. V usage is TRBV7-2 and J usage is TRBJ1-2, with a weak D call TRBD1 (5 bases). The clonotype originates from a woman aged 30 to 39 who had been exposed to COVID-19. Sequenced input: PBMCs or T cells enriched from blood (not recorded which). CDR3 residues: CASSWEMDINYGYTF. The CDR3 nucleotides are TGTGCCAGCAGCTGGGAAATGGACATTAACTATGGCTACACCTTC.